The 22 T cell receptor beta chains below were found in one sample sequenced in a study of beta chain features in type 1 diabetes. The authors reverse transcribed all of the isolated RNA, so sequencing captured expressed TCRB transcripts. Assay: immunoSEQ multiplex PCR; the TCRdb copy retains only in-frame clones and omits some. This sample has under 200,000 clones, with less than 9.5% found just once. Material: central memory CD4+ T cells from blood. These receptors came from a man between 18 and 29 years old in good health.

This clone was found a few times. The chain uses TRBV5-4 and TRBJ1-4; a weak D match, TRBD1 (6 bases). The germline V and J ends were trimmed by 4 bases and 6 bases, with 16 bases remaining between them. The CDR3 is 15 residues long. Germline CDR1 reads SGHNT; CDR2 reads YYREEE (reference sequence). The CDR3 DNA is TGTGCCAGCAGCGTCACCGGGACATTCGATGAAAAACTGTTTTTT. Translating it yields CASSVTGTFDEKLFF. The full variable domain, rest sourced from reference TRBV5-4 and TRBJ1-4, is ETGVTQSPTHLIKTRGQQVTLRCSSQSGHNTVSWYQQALGQGPQFIFQYYREEENGRGNFPPRFSGLQFPNYSSELNVNALELDDSALYLCASSVTGTFDEKLFFGSGTQLSVL.

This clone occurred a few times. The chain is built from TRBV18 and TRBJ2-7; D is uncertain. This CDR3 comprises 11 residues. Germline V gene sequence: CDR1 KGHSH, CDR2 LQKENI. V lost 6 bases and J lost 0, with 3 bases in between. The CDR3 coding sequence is TGTGCCAGCTCGGCCTCCTACGAGCAGTACTTC. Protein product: CASSASYEQYF.

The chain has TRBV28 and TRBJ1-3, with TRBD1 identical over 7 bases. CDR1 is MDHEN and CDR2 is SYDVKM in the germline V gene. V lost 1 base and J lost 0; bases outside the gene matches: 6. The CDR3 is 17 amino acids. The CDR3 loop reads CASSLSLQGHSGNTIYF. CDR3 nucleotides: TGTGCCAGCAGTTTATCCCTACAGGGGCACTCTGGAAACACCATATATTTT.

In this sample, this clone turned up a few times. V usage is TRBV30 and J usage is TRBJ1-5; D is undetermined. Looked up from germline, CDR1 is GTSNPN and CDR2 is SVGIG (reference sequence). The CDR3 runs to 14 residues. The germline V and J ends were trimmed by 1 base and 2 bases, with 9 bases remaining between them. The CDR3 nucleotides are TGTGCCTGGAGTGGGCAGGAGGGCAATCAGCCCCAGCATTTT. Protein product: CAWSGQEGNQPQHF.

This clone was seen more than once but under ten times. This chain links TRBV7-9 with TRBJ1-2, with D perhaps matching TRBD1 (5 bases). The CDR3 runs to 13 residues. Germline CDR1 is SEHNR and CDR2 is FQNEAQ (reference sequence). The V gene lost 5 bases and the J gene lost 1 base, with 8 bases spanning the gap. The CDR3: CASSQDSNYGYTF. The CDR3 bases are TGTGCCAGCAGCCAAGACAGTAACTATGGCTACACCTTC.

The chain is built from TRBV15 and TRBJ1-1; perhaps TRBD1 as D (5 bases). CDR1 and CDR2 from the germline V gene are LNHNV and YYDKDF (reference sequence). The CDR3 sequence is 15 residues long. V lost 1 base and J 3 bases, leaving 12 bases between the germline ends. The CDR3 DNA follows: TGTGCCACCAGCAGAGCGCGGGGCGGATACACTGAAGCTTTCTTT. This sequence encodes CATSRARGGYTEAFF.

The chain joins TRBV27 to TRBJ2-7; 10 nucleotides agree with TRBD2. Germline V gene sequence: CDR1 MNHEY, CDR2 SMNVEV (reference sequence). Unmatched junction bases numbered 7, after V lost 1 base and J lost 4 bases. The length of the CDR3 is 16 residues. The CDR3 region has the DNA TGTGCCAGCAGTTTATTTTGGAGCGGGGGGGAGTACGAGCAGTACTTC. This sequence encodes CASSLFWSGGEYEQYF.

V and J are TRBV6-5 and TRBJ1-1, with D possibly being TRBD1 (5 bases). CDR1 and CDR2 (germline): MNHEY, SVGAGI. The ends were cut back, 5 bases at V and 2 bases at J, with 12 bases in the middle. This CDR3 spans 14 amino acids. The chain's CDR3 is CASSVRAPNTEAFF. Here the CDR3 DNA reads TGTGCCAGCAGTGTCAGGGCACCCAACACTGAAGCTTTCTTT.

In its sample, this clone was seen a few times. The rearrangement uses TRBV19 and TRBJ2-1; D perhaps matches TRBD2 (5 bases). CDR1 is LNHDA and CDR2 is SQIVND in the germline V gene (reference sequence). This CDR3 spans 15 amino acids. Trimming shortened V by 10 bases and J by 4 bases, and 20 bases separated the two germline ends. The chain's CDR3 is CATSPRHRGYNEQFF. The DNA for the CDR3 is TGTGCCACATCCCCGAGACACAGAGGGTACAATGAGCAGTTCTTC. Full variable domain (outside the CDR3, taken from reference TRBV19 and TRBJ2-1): DGGITQSPKYLFRKEGQNVTLSCEQNLNHDAMYWYRQDPGQGLRLIYYSQIVNDFQKGDIAEGYSVSREKKESFPLTVTSAQKNPTAFYLCATSPRHRGYNEQFFGPGTRLTVL.

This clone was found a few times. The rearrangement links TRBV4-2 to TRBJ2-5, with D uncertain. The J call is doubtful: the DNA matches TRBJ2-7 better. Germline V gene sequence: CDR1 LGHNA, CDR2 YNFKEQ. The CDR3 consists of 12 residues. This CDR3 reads CASSQVEREQYF. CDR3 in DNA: TGTGCCAGCAGCCAAGTCGAGCGCGAGCAGTACTTC.

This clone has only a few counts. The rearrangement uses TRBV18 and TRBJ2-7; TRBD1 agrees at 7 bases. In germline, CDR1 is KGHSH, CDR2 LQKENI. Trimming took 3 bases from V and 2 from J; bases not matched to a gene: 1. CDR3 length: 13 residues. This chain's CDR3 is CASSPGQTYEQYF. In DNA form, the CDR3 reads TGTGCCAGCTCACCGGGACAGACCTACGAGCAGTACTTC.

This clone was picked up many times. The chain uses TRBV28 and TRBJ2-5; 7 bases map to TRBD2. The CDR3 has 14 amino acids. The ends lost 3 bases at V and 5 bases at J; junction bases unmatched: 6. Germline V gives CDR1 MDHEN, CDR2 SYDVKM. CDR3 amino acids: CASSLASGLETQYF. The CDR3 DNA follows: TGTGCCAGCAGTTTGGCTAGCGGTCTGGAGACCCAGTACTTC.

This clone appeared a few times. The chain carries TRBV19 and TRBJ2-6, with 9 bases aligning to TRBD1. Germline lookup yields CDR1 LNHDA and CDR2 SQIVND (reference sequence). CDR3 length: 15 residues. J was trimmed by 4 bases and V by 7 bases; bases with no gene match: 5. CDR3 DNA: TGTGCCAGTACCCGGACAGGGGCCGGGGCCAACGTCCTGACTTTC. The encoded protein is CASTRTGAGANVLTF.

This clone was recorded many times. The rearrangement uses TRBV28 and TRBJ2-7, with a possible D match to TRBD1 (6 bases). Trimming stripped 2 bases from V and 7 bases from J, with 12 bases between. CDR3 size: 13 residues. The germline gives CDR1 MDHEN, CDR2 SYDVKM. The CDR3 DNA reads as TGTGCCAGCAGTTTAGGGGGCCCGGGAGAGCAGTACTTC. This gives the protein CASSLGGPGEQYF. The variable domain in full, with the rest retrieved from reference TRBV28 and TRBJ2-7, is DVKVTQSSRYLVKRTGEKVFLECVQDMDHENMFWYRQDPGLGLRLIYFSYDVKMKEKGDIPEGYSVSREKKERFSLILESASTNQTSMYLCASSLGGPGEQYFGPGTRLTVT.

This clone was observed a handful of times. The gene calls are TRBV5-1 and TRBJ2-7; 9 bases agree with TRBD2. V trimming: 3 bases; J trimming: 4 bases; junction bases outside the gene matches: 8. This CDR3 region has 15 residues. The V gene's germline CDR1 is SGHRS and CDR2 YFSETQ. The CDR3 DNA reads TGCGCCAGCAGCTCCCGTAGCGGGAGTGGGTACGAGCAGTACTTC. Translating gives CASSSRSGSGYEQYF.

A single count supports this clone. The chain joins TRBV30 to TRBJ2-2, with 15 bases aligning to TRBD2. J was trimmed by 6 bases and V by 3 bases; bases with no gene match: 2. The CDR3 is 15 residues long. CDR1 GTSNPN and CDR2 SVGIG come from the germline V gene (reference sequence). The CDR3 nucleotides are TGTGCCTGGAGAGGACTAGCGGGAGGGTCCGGGGAGCTGTTTTTT. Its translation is CAWRGLAGGSGELFF.

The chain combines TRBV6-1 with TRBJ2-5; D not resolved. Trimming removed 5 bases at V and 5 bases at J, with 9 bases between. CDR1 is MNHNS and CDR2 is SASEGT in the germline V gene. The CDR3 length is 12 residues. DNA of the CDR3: TGTGCCAGCAGTCCAAGTCGGGAGACCCAGTACTTC. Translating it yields CASSPSRETQYF.

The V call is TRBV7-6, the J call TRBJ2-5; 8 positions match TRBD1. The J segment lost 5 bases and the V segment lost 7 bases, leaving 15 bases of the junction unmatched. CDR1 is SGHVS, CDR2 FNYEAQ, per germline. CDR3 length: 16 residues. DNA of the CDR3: TGTGCCAGCACCCCATCCCAGGGGGCATCGGGGGAGACCCAGTACTTC. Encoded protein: CASTPSQGASGETQYF.

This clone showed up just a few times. The CDR3 sequence: CASSYSSISNQPQHF. DNA of the CDR3: TGTGCCAGCAGTTACAGCTCGATTAGCAATCAGCCCCAGCATTTT. This rearrangement joins TRBV6-5 to TRBJ1-5, with D unclear. The CDR3 runs to 15 residues. Deletions cut 2 bases from V and 0 bases from J, with 8 bases between. Germline V gene sequence: CDR1 MNHEY, CDR2 SVGAGI.

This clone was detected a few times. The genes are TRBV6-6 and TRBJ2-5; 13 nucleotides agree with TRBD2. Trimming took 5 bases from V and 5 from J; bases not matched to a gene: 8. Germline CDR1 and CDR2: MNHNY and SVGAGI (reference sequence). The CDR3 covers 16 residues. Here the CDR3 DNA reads TGTGCCAGCAGTGCAACTAGCGGGGGGGCCGGGGAGACCCAGTACTTC. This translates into CASSATSGGAGETQYF.

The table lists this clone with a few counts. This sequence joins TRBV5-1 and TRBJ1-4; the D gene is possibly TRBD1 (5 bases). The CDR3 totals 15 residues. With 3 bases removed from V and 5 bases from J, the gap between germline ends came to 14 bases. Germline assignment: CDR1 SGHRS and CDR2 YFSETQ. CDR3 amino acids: CASSSRPRQNEKLFF. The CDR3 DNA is TGCGCCAGCAGCTCCAGACCTCGACAGAATGAAAAACTGTTTTTT.

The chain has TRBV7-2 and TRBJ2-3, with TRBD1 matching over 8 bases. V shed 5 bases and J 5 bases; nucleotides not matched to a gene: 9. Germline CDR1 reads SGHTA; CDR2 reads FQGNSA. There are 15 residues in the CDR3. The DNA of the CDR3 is TGTGCCAGCAGCGTGGACAGGGTGGGAGGAGATACGCAGTATTTT. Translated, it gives CASSVDRVGGDTQYF.